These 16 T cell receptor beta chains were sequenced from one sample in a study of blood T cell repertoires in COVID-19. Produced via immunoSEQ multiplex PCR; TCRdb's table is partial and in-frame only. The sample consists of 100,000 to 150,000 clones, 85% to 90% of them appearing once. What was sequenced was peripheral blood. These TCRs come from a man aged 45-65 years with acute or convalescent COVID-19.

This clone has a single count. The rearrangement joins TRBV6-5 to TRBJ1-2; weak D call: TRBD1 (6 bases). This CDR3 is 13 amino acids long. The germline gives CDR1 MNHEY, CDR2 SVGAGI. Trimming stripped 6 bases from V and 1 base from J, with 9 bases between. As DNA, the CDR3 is TGTGCCAGCAGACTACAGGGTAACTATGGCTACACCTTC. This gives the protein CASRLQGNYGYTF.

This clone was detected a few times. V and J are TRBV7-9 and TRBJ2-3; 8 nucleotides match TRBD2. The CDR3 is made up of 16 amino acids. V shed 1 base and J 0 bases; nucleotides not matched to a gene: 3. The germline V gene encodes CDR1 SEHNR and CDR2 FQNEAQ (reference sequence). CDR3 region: CASSLVSSGSTDTQYF. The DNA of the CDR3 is TGTGCCAGCAGCTTAGTGTCTAGCGGGAGCACAGATACGCAGTATTTT.

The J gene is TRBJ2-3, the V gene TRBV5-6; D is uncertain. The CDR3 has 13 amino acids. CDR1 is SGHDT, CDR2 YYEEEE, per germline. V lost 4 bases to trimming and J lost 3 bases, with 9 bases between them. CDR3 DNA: TGTGCCAGCAGCCCTATCCCGACAGATACGCAGTATTTT. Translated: CASSPIPTDTQYF.

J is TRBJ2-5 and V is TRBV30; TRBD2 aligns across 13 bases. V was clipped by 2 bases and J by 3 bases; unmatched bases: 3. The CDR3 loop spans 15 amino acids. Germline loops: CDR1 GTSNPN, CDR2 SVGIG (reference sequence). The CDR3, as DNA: TGTGCCTGGAGTAAAGGGACTAGCGGGAAAGAGACCCAGTACTTC. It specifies CAWSKGTSGKETQYF.

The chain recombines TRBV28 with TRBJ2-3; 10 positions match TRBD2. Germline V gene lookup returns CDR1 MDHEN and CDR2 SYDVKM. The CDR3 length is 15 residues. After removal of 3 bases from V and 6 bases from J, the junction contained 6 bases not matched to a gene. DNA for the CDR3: TGTGCCAGCAGTTTTTACCTAGCGGGAGTGGATACGCAGTATTTT. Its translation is CASSFYLAGVDTQYF.

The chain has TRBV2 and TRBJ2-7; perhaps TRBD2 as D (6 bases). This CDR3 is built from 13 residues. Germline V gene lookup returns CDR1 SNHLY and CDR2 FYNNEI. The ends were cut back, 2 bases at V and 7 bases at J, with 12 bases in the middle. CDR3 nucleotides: TGTGCCAGCAGTGAAAGGTGGGCGGGAGAGCAGTACTTC. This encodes CASSERWAGEQYF.

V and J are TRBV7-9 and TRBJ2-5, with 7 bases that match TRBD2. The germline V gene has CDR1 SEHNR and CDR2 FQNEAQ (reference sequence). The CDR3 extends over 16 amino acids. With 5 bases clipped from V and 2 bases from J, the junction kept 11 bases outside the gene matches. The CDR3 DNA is TGTGCCAGCAGCCCGACCCCCCGGGGGGATCAAGAGACCCAGTACTTC. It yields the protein CASSPTPRGDQETQYF.

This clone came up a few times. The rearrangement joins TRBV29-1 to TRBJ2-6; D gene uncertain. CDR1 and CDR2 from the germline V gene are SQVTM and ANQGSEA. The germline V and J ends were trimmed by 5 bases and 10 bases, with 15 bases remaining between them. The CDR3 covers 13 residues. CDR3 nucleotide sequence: TGCAGCGTTAGTGTCGGAGCAAGTAACGTCCTGACTTTC. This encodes CSVSVGASNVLTF.

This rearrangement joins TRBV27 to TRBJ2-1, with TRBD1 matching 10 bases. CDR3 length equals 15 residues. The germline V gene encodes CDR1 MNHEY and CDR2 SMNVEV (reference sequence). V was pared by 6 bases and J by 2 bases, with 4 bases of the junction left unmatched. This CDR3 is CASSRQGATYNEQFF. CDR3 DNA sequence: TGTGCCAGCAGCCGACAGGGGGCCACCTACAATGAGCAGTTCTTC.

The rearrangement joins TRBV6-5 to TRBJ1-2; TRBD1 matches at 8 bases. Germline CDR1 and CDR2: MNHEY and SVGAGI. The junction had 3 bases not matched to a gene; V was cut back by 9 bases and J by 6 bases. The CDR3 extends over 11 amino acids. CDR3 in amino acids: CASTRGHGYTF. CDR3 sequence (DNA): TGTGCCAGTACCAGGGGGCATGGCTACACCTTC.

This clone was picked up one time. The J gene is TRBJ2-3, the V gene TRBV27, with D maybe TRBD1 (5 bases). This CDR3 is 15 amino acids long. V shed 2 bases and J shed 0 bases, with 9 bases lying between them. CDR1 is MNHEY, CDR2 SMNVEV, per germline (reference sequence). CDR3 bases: TGTGCCAGCAGTTTAAGGGGTACTAGCACAGATACGCAGTATTTT. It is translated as CASSLRGTSTDTQYF.

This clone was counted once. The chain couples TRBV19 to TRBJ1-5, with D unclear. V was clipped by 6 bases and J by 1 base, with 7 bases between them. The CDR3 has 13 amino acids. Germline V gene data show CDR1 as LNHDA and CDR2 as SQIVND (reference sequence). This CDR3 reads CASRKQSNQPQHF. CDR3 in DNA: TGTGCCAGTAGAAAACAGAGCAATCAGCCCCAGCATTTT.

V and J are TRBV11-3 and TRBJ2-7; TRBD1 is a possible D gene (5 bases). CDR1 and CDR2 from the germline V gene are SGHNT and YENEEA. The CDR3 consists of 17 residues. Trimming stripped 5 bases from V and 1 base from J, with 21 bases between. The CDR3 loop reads CASSRKVAQQGSYEQYF. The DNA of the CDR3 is TGTGCCAGCAGCCGTAAGGTAGCACAGCAGGGATCCTACGAGCAGTACTTC.

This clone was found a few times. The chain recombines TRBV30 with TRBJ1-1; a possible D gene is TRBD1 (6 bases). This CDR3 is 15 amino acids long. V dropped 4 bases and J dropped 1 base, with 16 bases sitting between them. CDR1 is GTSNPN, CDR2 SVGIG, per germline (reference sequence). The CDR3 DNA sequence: TGTGCCTGGACCTTAGGGGGGGCGGGGAACACTGAAGCTTTCTTT. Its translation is CAWTLGGAGNTEAFF.

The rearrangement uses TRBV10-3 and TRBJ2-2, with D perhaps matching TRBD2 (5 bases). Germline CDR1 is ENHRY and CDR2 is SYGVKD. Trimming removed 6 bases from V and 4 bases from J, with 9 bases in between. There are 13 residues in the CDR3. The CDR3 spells CAISPAGTGELFF. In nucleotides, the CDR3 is TGTGCCATCAGCCCCGCGGGCACCGGGGAGCTGTTTTTT.

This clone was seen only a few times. The CDR3 region is CASSEGGRGPGAFF. The CDR3 coding sequence is TGTGCCAGCAGTGAAGGGGGCAGGGGCCCGGGAGCTTTCTTT. V is TRBV2 and J is TRBJ1-1, with a possible D match to TRBD1 (6 bases). This CDR3 has 14 residues. Germline assignment: CDR1 SNHLY and CDR2 FYNNEI. Between the trimmed V and J ends, which lost 1 base and 10 bases, there was a span of 16 bases.